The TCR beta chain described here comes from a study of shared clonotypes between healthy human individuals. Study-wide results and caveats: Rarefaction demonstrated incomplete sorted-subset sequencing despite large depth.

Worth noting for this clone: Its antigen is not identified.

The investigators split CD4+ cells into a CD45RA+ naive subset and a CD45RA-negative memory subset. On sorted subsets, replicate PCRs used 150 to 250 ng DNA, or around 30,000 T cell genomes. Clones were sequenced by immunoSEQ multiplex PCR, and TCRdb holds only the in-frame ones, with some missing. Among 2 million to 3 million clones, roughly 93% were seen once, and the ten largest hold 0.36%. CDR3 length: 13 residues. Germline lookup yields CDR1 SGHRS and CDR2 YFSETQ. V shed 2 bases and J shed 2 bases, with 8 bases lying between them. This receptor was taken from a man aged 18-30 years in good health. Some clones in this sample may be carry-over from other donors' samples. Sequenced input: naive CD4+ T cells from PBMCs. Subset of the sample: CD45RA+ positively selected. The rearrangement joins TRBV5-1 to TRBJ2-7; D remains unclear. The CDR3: CASSFDDTYEQYF. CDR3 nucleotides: TGCGCCAGCAGCTTCGACGATACCTACGAGCAGTACTTC. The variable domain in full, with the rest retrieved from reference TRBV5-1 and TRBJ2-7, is KAGVTQTPRYLIKTRGQQVTLSCSPISGHRSVSWYQQTPGQGLQFLFEYFSETQRNKGNFPGRFSGRQFSNSRSEMNVSTLELGDSALYLCASSFDDTYEQYFGPGTRLTVT.